A selection of T cell receptor beta chains follows, all from one sample in a study of chemoradiotherapy in HPV16-positive cancers. Sequencing was performed with immunoSEQ multiplex PCR; in TCRdb, only in-frame clones are kept and a portion is missing. The table records tens of thousands of clones, about 86% of them present only once. The sample consisted of blood, taken from a patient who underwent chemoradiotherapy. These receptors all stem from a human donor with HPV-associated anogenital cancer. CDR3s include the opening cysteine and the closing phenylalanine or tryptophan. The D gene is left open where the match is weak. The size field is filled for only some rows; it gives once, few, many or a size class.

CDR3 length,clone size,J gene,V gene,D gene,CDR3 protein,CDR3 DNA
11,NA,TRBJ1-4,TRBV29-1,NA,CSVEGGEKLFF,TGCAGCGTTGAAGGGGGTGAAAAACTGTTTTTT
12,NA,TRBJ1-1,TRBV7-2,TRBD1,CASSIGGPEAFF,TGTGCCAGCAGCATAGGGGGCCCTGAAGCTTTCTTT
15,NA,TRBJ2-5,TRBV7-2,TRBD2,CASSVQAGGGETQYF,TGTGCCAGCAGCGTCCAAGCGGGGGGAGGGGAGACCCAGTACTTC
16,NA,TRBJ1-1,TRBV4-3,NA,CASSQEGWDLNTEAFF,TGCGCCAGCAGCCAAGAGGGGTGGGACCTGAACACTGAAGCTTTCTTT
15,NA,TRBJ2-1,TRBV10-2,TRBD1,CASSERDRGLNEQFF,TGCGCCAGCAGTGAGCGAGACAGGGGGCTCAATGAGCAGTTCTTC
13,once,TRBJ1-1,TRBV7-6,TRBD1,CASSSGQGTEAFF,TGTGCCAGCAGCTCGGGACAGGGCACTGAAGCTTTCTTT
16,NA,TRBJ1-3,TRBV28,NA,CASRGPTGRDTNTIYF,TGTGCCAGTCGTGGCCCCACAGGCAGGGATACTAACACCATATATTTT
17,once,TRBJ1-3,TRBV7-9,TRBD1,CASSLGPSGGSGNTIYF,TGTGCCAGCAGCTTAGGTCCTTCAGGGGGATCTGGAAACACCATATATTTT
14,NA,TRBJ2-7,TRBV4-1,TRBD1,CASSPDRGTYEQYF,TGCGCCAGCAGCCCGGACAGGGGCACCTACGAGCAGTACTTC
16,NA,TRBJ1-3,TRBV2,NA,CASSENGAQAGNTIYF,TGTGCCAGCAGTGAAAACGGGGCGCAAGCTGGAAACACCATATATTTT
13,NA,TRBJ2-5,TRBV5-6,NA,CASETGIQETQYF,TGTGCCAGCGAAACCGGGATACAAGAGACCCAGTACTTC
13,few,TRBJ2-7,TRBV7-8,TRBD1,CASSEGQIYEQYF,TGTGCCAGCAGCGAGGGACAGATTTACGAGCAGTACTTC
11,NA,TRBJ2-5,TRBV20-1,NA,CSAEGAETQYF,TGCAGTGCGGAGGGCGCGGAGACCCAGTACTTC
14,NA,TRBJ2-7,TRBV6-1,NA,CASSSDSSSYEQYF,TGTGCCAGCAGTTCGGACAGCAGCTCCTACGAGCAGTACTTC
16,NA,TRBJ2-3,TRBV11-3,NA,CASSPVPGLSTDTQYF,TGTGCCAGCAGCCCCGTACCGGGGCTGAGCACAGATACGCAGTATTTT
15,NA,TRBJ1-3,TRBV6-5,TRBD1,CASSWGQDSGNTIYF,TGTGCCAGCAGCTGGGGACAGGACTCTGGAAACACCATATATTTT